The 30 T cell receptor beta chains given below trace back to one sample, sequenced in a study of cytomegalovirus exposure and HLA in healthy donors (dated by TCRdb to between 2016 and 2019). Receptor amplification or capture employed the immunoSEQ multiplex PCR assay. For the multiplex PCR, a mixture combining 60 forward primers for TCR Vbeta segments and 13 reverse primers for TCR Jbeta segments was used. TCRdb took over this immuneACCESS table, retaining in-frame rearrangements with V and J assigned. Such tables are incomplete; in checked studies, under half of the missing clones stem from an unresolved V gene, and the remainder is unexplained. Across this sample there are about 200,000 clones, with roughly four fifths seen only once. The top ten constitute approximately 0.092% of the sample. Material for sequencing was PBMCs. These receptor sequences come from a boy between 2 and 10 years old in good health and CMV-seronegative.

V usage is TRBV4-3 and J usage is TRBJ2-1; TRBD1 aligns across 8 bases. With V trimmed by 0 bases and J by 8 bases, 6 bases remained unmatched. Germline CDR1 and CDR2: LGHNA and YSLEER. The CDR3 has 15 amino acids. CDR3 sequence reads: CASSQDQGARDEQFF. The CDR3 nucleotides read TGCGCCAGCAGCCAAGACCAGGGGGCGCGGGATGAGCAGTTCTTC.

This clone was seen a few times. V usage is TRBV6-5 and J usage is TRBJ2-7; possibly TRBD1 for D (5 bases). Germline-derived CDR1 and CDR2 are MNHEY and SVGAGI. V was shortened by 6 bases and J by 0 bases, with 12 bases between the two germline ends. This CDR3 comprises 14 residues. This chain's CDR3 is CASRTMTDSYEQYF. The CDR3 region has the DNA TGTGCCAGCAGAACTATGACAGACTCCTACGAGCAGTACTTC.

V is TRBV18 and J is TRBJ1-3, with D hard to call. Germline lookup yields CDR1 KGHSH and CDR2 LQKENI. The V gene lost 6 bases and the J gene lost 0 bases, with 15 bases spanning the gap. The CDR3 loop spans 16 amino acids. As DNA, the CDR3 is TGTGCCAGCTCCCCAGCGCGGGTAGACTCTGGAAACACCATATATTTT. Protein sequence: CASSPARVDSGNTIYF. Looking up the rest from reference TRBV18 and TRBJ1-3 gives the full variable domain: NAGVMQNPRHLVRRRGQEARLRCSPMKGHSHVYWYRQLPEEGLKFMVYLQKENIIDESGMPKERFSAEFPKEGPSILRIQQVVRGDSAAYFCASSPARVDSGNTIYFGEGSWLTVV.

The chain recombines TRBV6-4 with TRBJ1-5, with a tentative D call TRBD1 (6 bases). CDR1 MRHNA and CDR2 SNTAGT come from the germline V gene. Trimming removed 10 bases from V and 2 bases from J, with 18 bases in between. The CDR3 runs 15 residues. CDR3 DNA: TGTGCCACCAACAGGGCCCTTAGGGGCAATCAGCCCCAGCATTTT. The encoded protein is CATNRALRGNQPQHF.

The chain recombines TRBV7-2 with TRBJ2-3, with 9 nucleotides matching TRBD1. The CDR3 runs 16 residues. With 1 base clipped from V and 3 bases from J, the junction kept 5 bases outside the gene matches. Germline-derived CDR1 and CDR2 are SGHTA and FQGNSA. The CDR3 DNA follows: TGTGCCAGCAGCTTAGGGGGGACAGGGTCGACAGATACGCAGTATTTT. It encodes CASSLGGTGSTDTQYF.

The CDR3 here is CASSSSGGAGETQYF. CDR3 nucleotides: TGTGCCAGCAGCTCTAGCGGGGGGGCCGGGGAGACCCAGTACTTC. The genes are TRBV7-8 and TRBJ2-5; 12 bases fit TRBD2. Germline V gene sequence: CDR1 SGHVS, CDR2 FQNEAQ. The V gene end was trimmed by 4 bases and the J gene end by 5 bases; junction bases not matched to a gene: 5. There are 15 residues in the CDR3.

V usage is TRBV11-3 and J usage is TRBJ2-6; D is ambiguous. The CDR3 runs to 17 residues. The V end was cut by 0 bases, the J end by 2 bases, with 11 bases between. CDR1 and CDR2 from the germline V gene are SGHNT and YENEEA. CDR3 nucleotide sequence: TGTGCCAGCAGCTTAGATCCGTGGTCAGCTGGGGCCAACGTCCTGACTTTC. Translating it yields CASSLDPWSAGANVLTF.

This chain joins TRBV19 and TRBJ2-2, with a tentative D call TRBD2 (5 bases). Per germline, CDR1 LNHDA and CDR2 SQIVND (reference sequence). With 3 bases removed from V and 5 bases from J, the gap between germline ends came to 10 bases. This CDR3 spans 14 amino acids. CDR3 in amino acids: CASSIGGGTGELFF. The CDR3 DNA reads as TGTGCCAGTAGTATTGGTGGAGGAACCGGGGAGCTGTTTTTT.

This sequence joins TRBV25-1 and TRBJ2-3; 16 bases fit TRBD2. The V segment lost 4 bases and the J segment 7 bases; nucleotides outside the gene matches: 5. The CDR3 is 16 amino acids. Looked up from germline, CDR1 is MGHDK and CDR2 is SYGVNS. The DNA of the CDR3 is TGTGCCAGCAGTGCGGGACTAGCGGGGGGGCTAAATACGCAGTATTTT. Protein sequence: CASSAGLAGGLNTQYF.

The V and J genes are TRBV6-6 and TRBJ1-2; D remains unclear. The CDR3 spans 14 residues. Trimming took 5 bases from V and 3 from J, leaving 13 bases between them. Germline V gene sequence: CDR1 MNHNY, CDR2 SVGAGI (reference sequence). This chain's CDR3 is CASSPPGSYYGYTF. The CDR3 bases are TGTGCCAGCAGTCCACCGGGTTCCTACTATGGCTACACCTTC.

The V and J genes are TRBV27 and TRBJ2-5; tentatively, D is TRBD1 (7 bases). CDR1 is MNHEY, CDR2 SMNVEV, per germline (reference sequence). With 2 bases removed from V and 5 bases from J, the gap between germline ends came to 12 bases. This CDR3 has 14 amino acids. The chain's CDR3 is CASSLLPGGETQYF. The CDR3, as DNA: TGTGCCAGCAGTTTACTTCCAGGGGGGGAGACCCAGTACTTC.

The J gene is TRBJ2-2, the V gene TRBV5-6; 9 bases are shared with TRBD2. The CDR3 length is 17 residues. Germline-derived CDR1 and CDR2 are SGHDT and YYEEEE. J was trimmed by 1 base and V by 0 bases; bases with no gene match: 4. CDR3 sequence (DNA): TGTGCCAGCAGCTTGGTAGGAGCGGGGGGGAACACCGGGGAGCTGTTTTTT. The encoded protein is CASSLVGAGGNTGELFF.

The V gene is TRBV21-1, the J gene TRBJ1-2; the table's D call of TRBD1 was not tested on the DNA. TRBV21-1 is given as a pseudogene. The CDR3 is 14 residues long. The DNA of the CDR3 is TGTGCCAACTATTTAGACAGGGGGGTCTATGGCTACACCTTC. It is translated as CANYLDRGVYGYTF.

This clone was picked up one time. The rearrangement uses TRBV9 and TRBJ1-2, with a tentative D call TRBD1 (6 bases). The germline V and J ends were trimmed by 2 bases and 5 bases, with 13 bases remaining between them. This CDR3 region has 14 residues. From germline, CDR1 is SGDLS and CDR2 YYNGEE. The CDR3 bases are TGTGCCAGCAGCGTCGAGGGGGTAGGGTATGGCTACACCTTC. Translating it yields CASSVEGVGYGYTF.

The chain recombines TRBV2 with TRBJ2-5, with 8 nucleotides matching TRBD2. The J call may not be correct, given that the DNA end is closer to TRBJ2-7. This CDR3 spans 14 amino acids. The germline gives CDR1 SNHLY, CDR2 FYNNEI. Here the CDR3 reads CASSEQRGFDEQYF. CDR3 DNA: TGTGCCAGCAGTGAACAGCGGGGGTTTGACGAGCAGTACTTC.

This clone was observed a single time. This chain uses TRBV29-1 with TRBJ1-1; the D gene is possibly TRBD1 (6 bases). The V gene's germline CDR1 is SQVTM and CDR2 ANQGSEA. CDR3 length: 18 amino acids. V shed 4 bases and J shed 0 bases, with 24 bases lying between them. CDR3 amino acids: CSVAFAGWRGRLNTEAFF. CDR3 bases: TGCAGCGTTGCCTTTGCTGGCTGGCGGGGGCGCCTGAACACTGAAGCTTTCTTT.

The chain carries TRBV25-1 and TRBJ2-1; 11 nucleotides line up with TRBD2. This CDR3 has 14 residues. Germline V CDR1 and CDR2: MGHDK, SYGVNS. V was clipped by 5 bases and J by 8 bases; unmatched bases: 5. CDR3 amino acids: CASSTLAGVDEQFF. CDR3 DNA: TGTGCCAGCAGTACACTAGCGGGGGTGGATGAGCAGTTCTTC.

A word on this clone: The sample has other DNA sequences that encode this CDR3 too. The rearrangement joins TRBV5-1 to TRBJ2-5, with a possible D match to TRBD1 (6 bases). Trimming took off 0 bases at V and 2 bases at J, with 8 bases between the two ends. Germline CDR1 is SGHRS and CDR2 is YFSETQ. There are 14 residues in the CDR3. This CDR3 is CASSLVRGQETQYF. CDR3 DNA sequence: TGCGCCAGCAGCTTGGTTAGGGGGCAAGAGACCCAGTACTTC. Drawing the rest from reference TRBV5-1 and TRBJ2-5, the complete variable domain is KAGVTQTPRYLIKTRGQQVTLSCSPISGHRSVSWYQQTPGQGLQFLFEYFSETQRNKGNFPGRFSGRQFSNSRSEMNVSTLELGDSALYLCASSLVRGQETQYFGPGTRLLVL.

The chain combines TRBV4-3 with TRBJ2-3, with TRBD2 identical over 8 bases. Per the germline V gene, CDR1 is LGHNA and CDR2 is YSLEER. V lost 1 base and J lost 4; bases outside the gene matches: 7. CDR3 length: 16 residues. The CDR3 bases are TGCGCCAGCAGCCAAGGGGCGAGCGGGGGTGCAGATACGCAGTATTTT. Translated, it gives CASSQGASGGADTQYF.

The chain carries TRBV7-3 and TRBJ2-3; D uncertain. Trimming cost V 2 bases and J 8 bases, with 11 bases left between them. In germline, CDR1 is SGHTA, CDR2 FQGTGA. The CDR3 covers 13 residues. The CDR3 region has the DNA TGTGCCAGCAGCTTAGAACATAGAGGTACGCAGTATTTT. Its protein is CASSLEHRGTQYF. The full variable domain, completed using reference TRBV7-3 and TRBJ2-3, is GAGVSQTPSNKVTEKGKYVELRCDPISGHTALYWYRQSLGQGPEFLIYFQGTGAADDSGLPNDRFFAVRPEGSVSTLKIQRTERGDSAVYLCASSLEHRGTQYFGPGTRLTVL.

The chain carries TRBV7-9 and TRBJ2-3, with TRBD2 matching 9 bases. Per germline, CDR1 SEHNR and CDR2 FQNEAQ (reference sequence). The CDR3 covers 15 residues. Trimming cost V 3 bases and J 4 bases; bases outside gene matches: 5. The CDR3 DNA sequence: TGTGCCAGCAGCTTTAGCGGGGGAGACTCAGATACGCAGTATTTT. Translated: CASSFSGGDSDTQYF.

The chain links TRBV7-8 to TRBJ1-1; D ambiguous. This CDR3 has 13 residues. Germline loops: CDR1 SGHVS, CDR2 FQNEAQ. V was pared by 4 bases and J by 1 base, with 7 bases between. CDR3 in DNA: TGTGCCAGCAGCTCCCCTAGGAACACTGAAGCTTTCTTT. Its protein is CASSSPRNTEAFF.

The J gene is TRBJ2-3, the V gene TRBV7-2; TRBD2 matches 8 bases. The CDR3 extends over 15 amino acids. V lost 4 bases to trimming and J lost 3 bases; unmatched junction nucleotides: 6. Germline-derived CDR1 and CDR2 are SGHTA and FQGNSA. CDR3: CASSSRGGGTDTQYF. For the CDR3, the DNA is TGTGCCAGCAGCTCCCGGGGGGGCGGTACAGATACGCAGTATTTT.

The chain links TRBV6-1 to TRBJ2-3; 8 nucleotides agree with TRBD2. CDR1 MNHNS and CDR2 SASEGT come from the germline V gene. The CDR3 is made up of 16 amino acids. The junction had 10 bases not matched to a gene; V was cut back by 4 bases and J by 4 bases. The CDR3 here is CASSGTSNLFADTQYF. DNA of the CDR3: TGTGCCAGCAGTGGGACTAGCAATTTATTCGCAGATACGCAGTATTTT.

The chain links TRBV5-4 to TRBJ2-7, with 8 bases aligning to TRBD2. Germline V gene data show CDR1 as SGHNT and CDR2 as YYREEE (reference sequence). J lost 2 bases, V lost 3 bases, and 4 bases had no gene match. This CDR3 spans 14 amino acids. CDR3 sequence (DNA): TGTGCCAGCAGCTCCCGGGGGGGAACCTACGAGCAGTACTTC. This sequence encodes CASSSRGGTYEQYF. The entire variable domain, with the rest obtained from reference TRBV5-4 and TRBJ2-7, is as follows: ETGVTQSPTHLIKTRGQQVTLRCSSQSGHNTVSWYQQALGQGPQFIFQYYREEENGRGNFPPRFSGLQFPNYSSELNVNALELDDSALYLCASSSRGGTYEQYFGPGTRLTVT.

V usage is TRBV5-6 and J usage is TRBJ2-2; weak D call: TRBD2 (6 bases). Trimming pared 4 bases from V and 7 bases from J, leaving 11 bases between. The CDR3 runs 13 residues. The germline V gene has CDR1 SGHDT and CDR2 YYEEEE. CDR3 nucleotide sequence: TGTGCCAGCAGCGTGAGACTAGTCGGGGAGCTGTTTTTT. The encoded protein is CASSVRLVGELFF.

The rearrangement links TRBV7-2 to TRBJ2-7; perhaps TRBD1 as D (6 bases). Trimming removed 4 bases at V and 1 base at J, with 11 bases between. The CDR3 spans 14 residues. Germline V gene sequence: CDR1 SGHTA, CDR2 FQGNSA. The CDR3 protein is CASSYTGQSYEQYF. As DNA, the CDR3 is TGTGCCAGCAGCTATACCGGACAGTCCTACGAGCAGTACTTC. Using reference TRBV7-2 and TRBJ2-7 for the parts outside the CDR3, the full variable domain is GAGVSQSPSNKVTEKGKDVELRCDPISGHTALYWYRQSLGQGLEFLIYFQGNSAPDKSGLPSDRFSAERTGGSVSTLTIQRTQQEDSAVYLCASSYTGQSYEQYFGPGTRLTVT.

The CDR3 reads CASSQIGSGTNEKLFF. CDR3 coding DNA: TGCGCCAGCAGCCAAATAGGGTCAGGGACTAATGAAAAACTGTTTTTT. V is TRBV4-3 and J is TRBJ1-4; D perhaps matches TRBD1 (5 bases). Germline loops: CDR1 LGHNA, CDR2 YSLEER. V lost 2 bases and J lost 2, with 12 bases in between. There are 16 residues in the CDR3.

This sequence joins TRBV4-1 and TRBJ1-2; no clear D gene. Germline CDR1 reads MGHRA; CDR2 reads YSYEKL. Deletions cut 3 bases from V and 4 bases from J, with 21 bases between. The CDR3 has 17 residues. The CDR3 spells CASSQPSVSSDIYGYTF. As DNA, the CDR3 is TGCGCCAGCAGCCAGCCGTCCGTCTCATCAGATATCTATGGCTACACCTTC.

The chain carries TRBV11-1 and TRBJ2-5; no definite D call. Trimming removed 3 bases at V and 1 base at J, with 6 bases between. The CDR3 totals 13 residues. CDR1 and CDR2 (germline): SGHAT, FQDESV (reference sequence). DNA for the CDR3: TGTGCCAGCAGCTTTTCCTCCCAAGAGACCCAGTACTTC. This gives the protein CASSFSSQETQYF. Looking up the rest from reference TRBV11-1 and TRBJ2-5 gives the full variable domain: EAEVAQSPRYKITEKSQAVAFWCDPISGHATLYWYRQILGQGPELLVQFQDESVVDDSQLPKDRFSAERLKGVDSTLKIQPAELGDSAMYLCASSFSSQETQYFGPGTRLLVL.